This is a list of T cell receptor beta chains from one sample in a study of blood T cell repertoires in COVID-19. Sequencing used immunoSEQ multiplex PCR; TCRdb keeps in-frame clones, though not all of them. Of 200,000 to 250,000 clones detected, 83% appear once; the ten largest clones hold about 4.6%. Sample: PBMCs or T cells enriched from blood (not recorded which). The receptors come from a woman in her 50s who had been exposed to COVID-19. The CDR3 runs from the conserved cysteine through the conserved F or W. Each record gives: V gene, CDR3 length, D gene, clone size, J gene, CDR3 protein, CDR3 DNA. The D gene is left open where the match is weak. Clone size appears in some rows only: once, few, many, or a class for an expanded clone.

V: TRBV12-5
length: 13
D: .
size: .
J: TRBJ1-1
CDR3: CASGFGKNTEAFF
DNA: TGTGCTAGTGGTTTCGGGAAGAACACTGAAGCTTTCTTT

V: TRBV5-4
length: 15
D: TRBD1
size: .
J: TRBJ1-2
CDR3: CASRPTGTEIYGYTF
DNA: TGTGCCAGCAGGCCGACAGGGACGGAAATCTATGGCTACACCTTC

V: TRBV6-5
length: 15
D: .
size: few
J: TRBJ2-7
CDR3: CASSHLNSASYEQYF
DNA: TGTGCCAGCAGTCATTTGAACAGTGCCTCCTACGAGCAGTACTTC

V: TRBV19
length: 16
D: TRBD1
size: .
J: TRBJ1-2
CDR3: CASSIDGTGIAYGYTF
DNA: TGTGCCAGTAGTATAGATGGGACAGGGATCGCCTATGGCTACACCTTC

V: TRBV19
length: 14
D: .
size: .
J: TRBJ2-7
CDR3: CASSPPAGTYEQYF
DNA: TGTGCCAGTAGTCCCCCAGCAGGGACCTACGAGCAGTACTTC

V: TRBV5-1
length: 14
D: .
size: .
J: TRBJ1-3
CDR3: CASSLAGFGNTIYF
DNA: TGCGCCAGCAGCTTGGCAGGGTTCGGAAACACCATATATTTT

V: TRBV11-1
length: 14
D: TRBD2
size: .
J: TRBJ2-1
CDR3: CASSLLAGNNEQFF
DNA: TGTGCCAGCAGCTTACTAGCGGGGAACAATGAGCAGTTCTTC

V: TRBV5-1
length: 14
D: .
size: .
J: TRBJ2-2
CDR3: CASSLTTNTGELFF
DNA: TGCGCCAGCAGCTTGACAACGAACACCGGGGAGCTGTTTTTT

V: TRBV4-2
length: 16
D: .
size: .
J: TRBJ2-5
CDR3: CASSQDQRRSKETQYF
DNA: TGTGCCAGCAGCCAAGATCAACGGAGGTCTAAGGAGACCCAGTACTTC

V: TRBV5-1
length: 16
D: TRBD2
size: .
J: TRBJ2-1
CDR3: CASSLEVSGEYNEQFF
DNA: TGCGCCAGCAGCTTGGAGGTTAGCGGGGAATACAATGAGCAGTTCTTC

V: TRBV11-2
length: 14
D: .
size: .
J: TRBJ2-5
CDR3: CASSFRREQETQYF
DNA: TGTGCCAGCAGCTTCAGGCGTGAGCAAGAGACCCAGTACTTC

V: TRBV11-2
length: 17
D: TRBD1
size: once
J: TRBJ1-5
CDR3: CASSLGSGQGGRQPQHF
DNA: TGTGCCAGCAGCTTGGGTTCGGGACAGGGGGGAAGACAGCCCCAGCATTTT

V: TRBV5-4
length: 15
D: .
size: .
J: TRBJ2-3
CDR3: CASSLGGHSTDTQYF
DNA: TGTGCCAGCAGCTTGGGAGGGCATAGCACAGATACGCAGTATTTT

V: TRBV28
length: 15
D: TRBD1
size: .
J: TRBJ1-1
CDR3: CASTIVEGAVTEAFF
DNA: TGTGCCAGCACCATCGTGGAGGGGGCAGTTACTGAAGCTTTCTTT

V: TRBV28
length: 14
D: .
size: once
J: TRBJ1-5
CDR3: CASSPTLRAQPQHF
DNA: TGTGCCAGCAGCCCTACTCTGAGGGCTCAGCCCCAGCATTTT

V: TRBV10-3
length: 15
D: TRBD1
size: .
J: TRBJ1-4
CDR3: CAISEPDRGYEKLFF
DNA: TGTGCCATCAGTGAGCCGGACAGGGGATATGAAAAACTGTTTTTT

V: TRBV3-1/TRBV3-2
length: 17
D: .
size: .
J: TRBJ2-1
CDR3: CASSQAGLRTAYNEQFF
DNA: TGTGCCAGCAGCCAAGCGGGACTCCGAACGGCCTACAATGAGCAGTTCTTC

V: TRBV5-1
length: 15
D: .
size: .
J: TRBJ2-2
CDR3: CASSFSQGHTGELFF
DNA: TGCGCCAGCAGCTTTAGCCAGGGCCACACCGGGGAGCTGTTTTTT

V: TRBV30
length: 14
D: .
size: .
J: TRBJ1-1
CDR3: CAWSLVRSRTEAFF
DNA: TGTGCCTGGAGTTTAGTCAGGTCGCGCACTGAAGCTTTCTTT

V: TRBV10-3
length: 13
D: .
size: .
J: TRBJ1-1
CDR3: CAISEGFGRGAFF
DNA: TGTGCCATCAGTGAAGGTTTTGGGAGGGGGGCTTTCTTT

V: TRBV29-1
length: 14
D: TRBD1
size: few
J: TRBJ1-2
CDR3: CSALPGQGVGGYTF
DNA: TGCAGCGCCCTTCCGGGACAGGGGGTCGGTGGCTACACCTTC

V: TRBV28
length: 14
D: TRBD2
size: .
J: TRBJ2-1
CDR3: CASSFLRGGVEQFF
DNA: TGTGCCAGCAGTTTTCTCCGGGGGGGCGTTGAGCAGTTCTTC

V: TRBV6-1
length: 13
D: .
size: few
J: TRBJ1-2
CDR3: CASSERVNYGYTF
DNA: TGTGCCAGCAGTGAACGGGTTAACTATGGCTACACCTTC

V: TRBV7-9
length: 15
D: TRBD1
size: few
J: TRBJ1-1
CDR3: CASSFLTQGGTEAFF
DNA: TGTGCCAGCAGTTTTCTGACACAGGGGGGAACTGAAGCTTTCTTT

V: TRBV11-3
length: 13
D: .
size: .
J: TRBJ1-1
CDR3: CASSDEASTEAFF
DNA: TGTGCCAGCAGCGACGAGGCGTCCACTGAAGCTTTCTTT

V: TRBV5-8
length: 16
D: .
size: .
J: TRBJ2-6
CDR3: CASSLRRVGGANVLTF
DNA: TGTGCCAGCAGCTTGAGGCGGGTTGGCGGGGCCAACGTCCTGACTTTC

V: TRBV18
length: 14
D: TRBD1
size: .
J: TRBJ2-1
CDR3: CASSPRDSYNEQFF
DNA: TGTGCCAGCTCACCACGGGACAGTTACAATGAGCAGTTCTTC

V: TRBV5-1
length: 12
D: TRBD1
size: .
J: TRBJ1-2
CDR3: CASHTGGDGYTF
DNA: TGCGCCAGCCACACAGGGGGCGACGGCTACACCTTC

V: TRBV6-1
length: 12
D: .
size: .
J: TRBJ1-5
CDR3: CASSEGGQPQHF
DNA: TGTGCCAGCAGTGAAGGCGGTCAGCCCCAGCATTTT

V: TRBV5-1
length: 15
D: TRBD1
size: .
J: TRBJ1-1
CDR3: CASSFGTALNTEAFF
DNA: TGCGCCAGCAGCTTTGGGACAGCGTTGAACACTGAAGCTTTCTTT

V: TRBV30
length: 14
D: .
size: .
J: TRBJ1-4
CDR3: CAWSAIRGSGKLFF
DNA: TGTGCCTGGAGTGCAATTAGAGGTAGTGGAAAACTGTTTTTT

V: TRBV6-6
length: 14
D: TRBD1
size: .
J: TRBJ1-6
CDR3: CASSSGTGVSPLHF
DNA: TGTGCCAGCAGCTCCGGGACAGGGGTATCACCCCTCCACTTT

V: TRBV4-3
length: 15
D: .
size: once
J: TRBJ1-1
CDR3: CASSQEEASNTEAFF
DNA: TGCGCCAGCAGCCAAGAGGAAGCGTCGAACACTGAAGCTTTCTTT

V: TRBV10-1
length: 15
D: .
size: .
J: TRBJ2-6
CDR3: CASSATGSGANVLTF
DNA: TGCGCCAGCAGTGCGACGGGCTCTGGGGCCAACGTCCTGACTTTC

V: TRBV4-1
length: 16
D: TRBD1
size: .
J: TRBJ1-4
CDR3: CASSQDDRGTNEKLFF
DNA: TGCGCCAGCAGCCAAGATGACAGGGGCACTAATGAAAAACTGTTTTTT